The TCR beta chain under discussion was sequenced for a study of read filtering for tumor transcriptome and immune sequencing. Regarding the study as a whole: Even smaller IR-seq throughput identified most shared clonotypes.

This clonotype turned up a few times. As yet, its antigen is unknown. Sampling of bone marrow took place during active disease in every patient. This library used approximately 370 ng RNA and molecular barcoded adaptors spanning alpha/delta and beta/gamma chains. TCRdb analysed the reads with MiXCR anew, one entry per CDR3 protein. The sample yields approximately 150,000 distinct CDR3 sequences, 13% seen once. Trimming took off 8 bases at V and 5 bases at J, with 17 bases between the two ends. Germline assignment: CDR1 SNHLY and CDR2 FYNNEI. This CDR3 has 14 amino acids. The sequenced material came from a population of CD138-negative cells sorted from bone marrow. The receptor was derived from a donor at least 40 years old with multiple myeloma. The chain employs TRBV2 and TRBJ2-3; tentatively, D is TRBD2 (6 bases). The CDR3 DNA reads as TGTGCCAGCTCCGAAGGGAGGAACAGAGATACGCAGTATTTT. Protein: CASSEGRNRDTQYF.